This T cell receptor (beta chain) was profiled in a study of CD8+CD57+ T cells in acquired aplastic anemia. At least ten counts were recorded for this clonotype. This CDR3 spans 12 amino acids. Germline V gene lookup returns CDR1 DFQATT and CDR2 SNEGSKA (reference sequence). V was shortened by 3 bases and J by 3 bases, with 9 bases between the two germline ends. TCR beta VDJ and CDR3 profiles were obtained from a genomic DNA template. Using its own MiXCR run on the reads, TCRdb lists one record per CDR3 protein. The sample records hundreds of thousands of distinct CDR3 sequences, around 68% being singletons.

The source material was sorted CD4+, CD8+, or CD8+CD57+ T cells (not recorded which) from PBMCs. The chain recombines TRBV20-1 with TRBJ2-7; D possibly matches TRBD1 or TRBD2 (5 bases each). The source of this sequence is a human donor in good health, serving as a control. CDR3 residues: CSARRGGYEQYF. The CDR3 nucleotides read TGCAGTGCTAGGAGGGGCGGCTACGAGCAGTACTTC.